This TCR beta chain was documented in a study of blood T cell repertoires in COVID-19. As for the study in general: Nucleic acid was either cDNA or gDNA, and it came from T cells, B-cell-depleted T cells, or PBMCs.

Under the authors' procedure: By means of reference gene primer amplification, nucleated cell counts were estimated. Using immunoSEQ multiplex PCR, the repertoire was profiled, and TCRdb retains in-frame clones only, with some absent. From that table come the V and J calls and clone size; the DNA was used to work out D and trimming. The sample lists fewer than 250,000 clones; roughly 80% were seen once. The sample taken for sequencing was peripheral blood. The TCR originated in a woman in her 70s with acute or convalescent COVID-19.

The CDR3, as DNA: TGTGCCAGCATCTCGGGGGTCTCAGGCGGTGGCTACACCTTC. It specifies CASISGVSGGGYTF. The chain uses TRBV28 and TRBJ1-2, with D maybe TRBD1 (5 bases). The V end lost 7 bases, the J end lost 7 bases, and 19 bases lay between the germline ends. CDR3 size: 14 residues. The V gene's germline CDR1 is MDHEN and CDR2 SYDVKM.